The clone carrying this T cell receptor (beta chain) was detected only once. The germline V gene has CDR1 SGHRS and CDR2 YFSETQ. Trimming left V 0 bases short and J 4 bases short, with 14 bases between. CDR3 length: 16 amino acids. This entry is derived from a study of blood T cell repertoires in COVID-19. The repertoire was sequenced with immunoSEQ multiplex PCR; TCRdb's copy has only in-frame clones and lacks some. The repertoire holds roughly 500,000 clones, with roughly nine tenths as singletons. Sequencing was performed on peripheral blood. This clonotype was sampled from a man between 18 and 29 years old with COVID-19, enrolled during active disease. The V call is TRBV5-1, the J call TRBJ2-1; possibly TRBD2 for D (6 bases). CDR3 sequence (DNA): TGCGCCAGCAGCTTGGAGGGGAGGAGCAGGTACAATGAGCAGTTCTTC. Its translation is CASSLEGRSRYNEQFF.